The sequence of this TCR beta chain was determined in a study of a mutant IDH1 vaccine in newly diagnosed glioma. Study-level background: The week-35 safety follow-up was V12, and the week-47 study end was V13.

As for this clone: Its antigen remains unidentified.

Sequenced by immunoSEQ multiplex PCR; TCRdb stores in-frame clones only, minus some. The table lists roughly 26,000 clones, over 65% of them singletons. Regarding time point: week 35, safety follow-up. Every vaccination contained 300 ug of the mutant IDH1 20-mer peptide and was paired with topical imiquimod. Germline V gene sequence: CDR1 SGHAT, CDR2 FQNNGV. Trimming stripped 5 bases from V and 6 bases from J, with 11 bases between. The CDR3 runs to 14 residues. Sequenced here: PBMCs, sampled from a glioma patient whose treatment included an IDH1 peptide vaccine. This receptor was taken from a man aged 25-40 years with glioma. The V and J genes are TRBV11-2 and TRBJ1-6; tentatively, D is TRBD1 (6 bases). The CDR3 region has the DNA TGTGCCAGCAGCCCGCGGACAGCTAATTCACCCCTCCACTTT. Translating it yields CASSPRTANSPLHF.